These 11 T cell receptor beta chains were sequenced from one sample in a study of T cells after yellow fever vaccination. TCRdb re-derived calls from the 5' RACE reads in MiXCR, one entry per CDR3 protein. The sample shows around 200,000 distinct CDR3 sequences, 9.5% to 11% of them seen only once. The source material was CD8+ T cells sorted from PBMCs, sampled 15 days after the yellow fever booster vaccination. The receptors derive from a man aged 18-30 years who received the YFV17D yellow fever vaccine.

Here the CDR3 DNA reads TGTGCCAGCAGCTTTGGGGGAACAGGGGGCCTCCTTGACTATGGCTACACCTTC. Translating it yields CASSFGGTGGLLDYGYTF. V gene TRBV7-6 combines with J gene TRBJ1-2; 9 nucleotides match TRBD1. The germline CDR1 and CDR2 sequences are SGHVS and FNYEAQ. This CDR3 contains 18 residues. V shed 3 bases and J 3 bases; nucleotides not matched to a gene: 14.

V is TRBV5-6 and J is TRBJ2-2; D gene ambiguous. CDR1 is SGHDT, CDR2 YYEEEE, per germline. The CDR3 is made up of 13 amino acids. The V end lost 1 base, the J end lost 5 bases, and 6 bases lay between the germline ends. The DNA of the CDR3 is TGTGCCAGCAGCTTGCAGGAGACCGGGGAGCTGTTTTTT. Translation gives CASSLQETGELFF.

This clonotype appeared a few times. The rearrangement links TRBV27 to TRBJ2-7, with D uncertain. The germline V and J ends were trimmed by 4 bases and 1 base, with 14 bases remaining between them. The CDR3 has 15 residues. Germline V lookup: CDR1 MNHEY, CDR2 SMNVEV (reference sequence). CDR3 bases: TGTGCCAGCAGTTGGACGGGTTTTGCGTCCTACGAGCAGTACTTC. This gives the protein CASSWTGFASYEQYF.

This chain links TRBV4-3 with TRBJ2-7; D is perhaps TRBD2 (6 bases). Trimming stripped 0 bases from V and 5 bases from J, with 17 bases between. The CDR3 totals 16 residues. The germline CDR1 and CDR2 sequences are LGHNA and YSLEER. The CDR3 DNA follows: TGCGCCAGCAGCCAAGAAACTGGGACTGGGTACGACGAGCAGTACTTC. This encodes CASSQETGTGYDEQYF.

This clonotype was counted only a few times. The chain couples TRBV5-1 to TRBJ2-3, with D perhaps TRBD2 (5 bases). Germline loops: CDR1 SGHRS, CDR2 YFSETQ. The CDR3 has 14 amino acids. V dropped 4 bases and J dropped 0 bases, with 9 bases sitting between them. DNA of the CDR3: TGCGCCAGCAGCATGAGCGGAAGCACAGATACGCAGTATTTT. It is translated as CASSMSGSTDTQYF.

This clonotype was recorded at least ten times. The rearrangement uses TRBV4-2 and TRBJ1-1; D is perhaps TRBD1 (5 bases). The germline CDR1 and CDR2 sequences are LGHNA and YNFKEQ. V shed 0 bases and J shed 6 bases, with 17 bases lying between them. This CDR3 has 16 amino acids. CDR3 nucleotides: TGTGCCAGCAGCCAAGATCTTTGGGGGGAAATACCTGAAGCTTTCTTT. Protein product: CASSQDLWGEIPEAFF.

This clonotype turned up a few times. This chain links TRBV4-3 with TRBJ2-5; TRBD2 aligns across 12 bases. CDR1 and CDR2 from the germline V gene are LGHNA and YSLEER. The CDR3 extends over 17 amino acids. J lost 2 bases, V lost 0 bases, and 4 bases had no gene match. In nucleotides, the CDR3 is TGCGCCAGCAGCCAAGATGGCCTAGCGGGGGGGCAAGAGACCCAGTACTTC. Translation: CASSQDGLAGGQETQYF.

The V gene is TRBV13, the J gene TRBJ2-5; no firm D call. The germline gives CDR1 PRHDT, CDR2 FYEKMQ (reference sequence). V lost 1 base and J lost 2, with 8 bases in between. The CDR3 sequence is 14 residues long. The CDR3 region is CASSLAPAQETQYF. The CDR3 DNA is TGTGCCAGCAGCTTAGCCCCAGCGCAAGAGACCCAGTACTTC. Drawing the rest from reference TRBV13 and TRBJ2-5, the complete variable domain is AAGVIQSPRHLIKEKRETATLKCYPIPRHDTVYWYQQGPGQDPQFLISFYEKMQSDKGSIPDRFSAQQFSDYHSELNMSSLELGDSALYFCASSLAPAQETQYFGPGTRLLVL.

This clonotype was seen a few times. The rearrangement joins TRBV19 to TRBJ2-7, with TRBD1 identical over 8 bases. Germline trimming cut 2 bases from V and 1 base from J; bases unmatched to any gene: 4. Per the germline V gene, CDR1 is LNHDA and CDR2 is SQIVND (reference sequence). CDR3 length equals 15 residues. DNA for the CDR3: TGTGCCAGTAGTATATTTCGGACAGGGTCCTACGAGCAGTACTTC. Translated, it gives CASSIFRTGSYEQYF. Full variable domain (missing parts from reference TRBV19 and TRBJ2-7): DGGITQSPKYLFRKEGQNVTLSCEQNLNHDAMYWYRQDPGQGLRLIYYSQIVNDFQKGDIAEGYSVSREKKESFPLTVTSAQKNPTAFYLCASSIFRTGSYEQYFGPGTRLTVT.

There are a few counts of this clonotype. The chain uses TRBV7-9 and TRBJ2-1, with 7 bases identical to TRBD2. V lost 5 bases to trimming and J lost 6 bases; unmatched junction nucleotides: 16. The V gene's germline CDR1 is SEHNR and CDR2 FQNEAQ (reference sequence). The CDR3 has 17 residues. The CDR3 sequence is CASSLPSGTTSSNEQFF. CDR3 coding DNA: TGTGCCAGCAGCCTCCCTTCTGGGACTACTAGTTCCAATGAGCAGTTCTTC.

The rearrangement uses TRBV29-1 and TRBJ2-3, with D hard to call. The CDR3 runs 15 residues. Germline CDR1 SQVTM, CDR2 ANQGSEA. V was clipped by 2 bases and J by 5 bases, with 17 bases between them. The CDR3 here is CSVEFTRAELDTQYF. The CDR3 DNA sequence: TGCAGCGTTGAATTCACAAGGGCCGAATTAGATACGCAGTATTTT.